The TCR beta chain described here comes from a study of blood T cell repertoires in COVID-19. Study-wide context: The cDNA or gDNA used as material had been derived from T cells, B-cell-depleted T cells, or PBMCs.

Per the germline V gene, CDR1 is MNHEY and CDR2 is SMNVEV (reference sequence). The CDR3 extends over 17 amino acids. Germline trimming cut 5 bases from V and 6 bases from J; bases unmatched to any gene: 13. Original processing methods: Estimation of nucleated cell counts relied on the amplification of reference gene primers. This table comes from immunoSEQ multiplex PCR, and its TCRdb copy is limited to in-frame clones, with some not included. D and trimming come from the DNA, and the V and J calls and clone size come from that table. This sample has more than 150,000 clones, with 65% to 90% found just once.

This rearrangement joins TRBV27 to TRBJ2-2; 9 nucleotides agree with TRBD1. This TCR was sampled from a woman between 50 and 59 years old with acute or convalescent COVID-19. The specimen was peripheral blood. CDR3 sequence: CASSPLGTGRVSGELFF. Here the CDR3 DNA reads TGTGCCAGCAGTCCGCTAGGGACAGGGAGAGTGTCCGGGGAGCTGTTTTTT.